These 22 T cell receptor beta chains originate from one sample sequenced in a study of T cell repertoires in cytomegalovirus infection. In TCRdb, the reads were re-called with MiXCR into one record per CDR3 protein. Among some 300,000 distinct CDR3 sequences listed, 8% to 10% were seen once. Sequenced material: PBMCs. The source is a human donor in good health (CMV status not recorded). Some clones in this sample may be carry-over from other donors' samples.

This clonotype was counted at least ten times. V gene TRBV14 combines with J gene TRBJ2-5; no clear D. V dropped 2 bases and J dropped 0 bases, with 13 bases sitting between them. This CDR3 contains 16 residues. Germline CDR1 SGHDN, CDR2 FVKESK. This CDR3 reads CASSQRGHNNQETQYF. The CDR3, as DNA: TGTGCCAGCAGCCAAAGAGGTCATAACAACCAAGAGACCCAGTACTTC.

In its sample, this clonotype was seen many times. The chain recombines TRBV3-1 with TRBJ1-3, with D hard to call. The length of the CDR3 is 14 residues. V lost 3 bases, J lost 7 bases, and 13 bases lay in between. The germline V gene encodes CDR1 LGHDT and CDR2 YNNKEL (reference sequence). CDR3 bases: TGTGCCAGCAGCCAGGCAGGATTTAAGAACACCATATATTTT. Encoded protein: CASSQAGFKNTIYF.

Ten or more counts support this clonotype. The rearrangement links TRBV5-4 to TRBJ2-5; D not resolved. The CDR3 length is 13 residues. V gave up 2 bases and J gave up 5 bases, with 10 bases separating them. Germline V CDR1 and CDR2: SGHNT, YYREEE (reference sequence). CDR3 in DNA: TGTGCCAGCAGCTTATCCCCGGCGGAGACCCAGTACTTC. Its protein product is CASSLSPAETQYF.

The sample holds many counts of this clonotype. DNA for the CDR3: TGTGCCAGCAGTCACACTTCAGGGACAGCATCCTACGAGCAGTACGTC. Translation gives CASSHTSGTASYEQYV. This rearrangement joins TRBV28 to TRBJ2-7; 7 nucleotides agree with TRBD1. CDR1 is MDHEN and CDR2 is SYDVKM in the germline V gene. V dropped 5 bases and J dropped 1; count of bases not matched to a gene: 11. The CDR3 extends over 16 amino acids.

This clonotype has at least ten counts. The chain carries TRBV11-2 and TRBJ1-1; 12 bases are shared with TRBD1. The germline V gene encodes CDR1 SGHAT and CDR2 FQNNGV. This CDR3 has 15 amino acids. V was clipped by 7 bases and J by 4 bases; unmatched bases: 7. Written as DNA, the CDR3 is TGTGCCAGCACCCGGGACAGGGGGCGCATCACTGAAGCTTTCTTT. Its translation: CASTRDRGRITEAFF.

This clonotype was observed at least ten times. The CDR3, as DNA: TGCAGCGTGGGACAGGGGAACACTGAAGCTTTCTTT. Translation: CSVGQGNTEAFF. This chain links TRBV29-1 with TRBJ1-1; 9 bases agree with TRBD1. Unmatched junction bases numbered 0, after V lost 6 bases and J lost 1 base. The CDR3 extends over 12 amino acids. CDR1 SQVTM and CDR2 ANQGSEA come from the germline V gene.

The chain recombines TRBV20-1 with TRBJ1-4, with TRBD1 as a possible D gene (5 bases). V lost 2 bases and J lost 8, with 12 bases in between. The V gene's germline CDR1 is DFQATT and CDR2 SNEGSKA (reference sequence). The CDR3 loop spans 13 amino acids. The CDR3 reads CSARHFGDEKLFF. The CDR3 DNA reads TGCAGTGCTAGACACTTTGGGGACGAAAAACTGTTTTTT.

This clonotype was seen repeatedly, ten times or more. J is TRBJ1-6 and V is TRBV7-2; D gene uncertain. Germline lookup yields CDR1 SGHTA and CDR2 FQGNSA. V lost 2 bases to trimming and J lost 3 bases, with 8 bases between them. The CDR3 is 15 residues long. In nucleotides, the CDR3 is TGTGCCAGCAGCTTACAGAATAACTATAATTCACCCCTCCACTTT. Its translation: CASSLQNNYNSPLHF. Complete variable domain (other parts from reference TRBV7-2 and TRBJ1-6): GAGVSQSPSNKVTEKGKDVELRCDPISGHTALYWYRQSLGQGLEFLIYFQGNSAPDKSGLPSDRFSAERTGGSVSTLTIQRTQQEDSAVYLCASSLQNNYNSPLHFGNGTRLTVT.

This clonotype was seen a handful of times. One end of the junction does not line up with germline, which may come from a read error. The chain couples TRBV7-4 to TRBJ1-1; D remains ambiguous. The CDR3 has 17 residues. Germline loops: CDR1 SGHVT, CDR2 SQSDAQ. The CDR3 DNA reads TGTGCCAGCAGCATAGCGCCCCCGGGCTCGAAGAAGGCTGAAGCTTTCTTT. Its translation is CASSIAPPGSKKAEAFF.

This clonotype was observed at least ten times. The V call is TRBV7-9, the J call TRBJ2-1; D gene uncertain. V lost 1 base and J 6 bases, leaving 13 bases between the germline ends. CDR1 and CDR2 (germline): SEHNR, FQNEAQ (reference sequence). The CDR3 is 15 amino acids. The CDR3 coding sequence is TGTGCCAGCAGCTTAGACCGGGTTTATAGCAATGAGCAGTTCTTC. Protein sequence: CASSLDRVYSNEQFF. The variable domain in full, completed from reference TRBV7-9 and TRBJ2-1, reads DTGVSQNPRHKITKRGQNVTFRCDPISEHNRLYWYRQTLGQGPEFLTYFQNEAQLEKSRLLSDRFSAERPKGSFSTLEIQRTEQGDSAMYLCASSLDRVYSNEQFFGPGTRLTVL.

The table lists this clonotype with many counts. V usage is TRBV7-9 and J usage is TRBJ2-1; perhaps TRBD2 as D (5 bases). Germline CDR1 SEHNR, CDR2 FQNEAQ (reference sequence). This CDR3 region has 13 residues. V lost 1 base, J lost 8 bases, and 9 bases lay in between. The CDR3 DNA reads as TGTGCCAGCAGCTTAGGCGGGTTCGATGAGCAGTTCTTC. It translates to CASSLGGFDEQFF.

This clonotype was seen ten or more times. The chain carries TRBV19 and TRBJ1-1, with a weak D call TRBD1 (6 bases). CDR1 is LNHDA, CDR2 SQIVND, per germline (reference sequence). The CDR3 loop spans 12 amino acids. V shed 4 bases and J shed 7 bases, with 10 bases lying between them. The CDR3 sequence is CASSTPGDEAFF. The CDR3 nucleotides read TGTGCCAGTAGTACCCCAGGGGATGAAGCTTTCTTT.

This clonotype was found many times. For the CDR3, the DNA is TGTGCCAGCAGTTACTTAACTAGCGGCCGGAGCTCCTACAATGAGCAGTTCTTC. It translates to CASSYLTSGRSSYNEQFF. This chain joins TRBV6-2 or TRBV6-3 and TRBJ2-1, with TRBD2 identical over 8 bases. Per the germline V gene, CDR1 is MNHEY and CDR2 is SVGEGT. The length of the CDR3 is 18 residues. V lost 1 base, J lost 0 bases, and 8 bases stayed unmatched.

Of note for this clonotype: A much larger clone is a single base away; this may be a read error. The chain combines TRBV18 with TRBJ1-1, with D tentatively TRBD1 (5 bases). CDR1 KGHSH and CDR2 LQKENI come from the germline V gene. CDR3 length: 14 residues. DNA for the CDR3: TGTGCCAGCTCACCACCGTGGGACCCCACTGAAGTTTTCTTT. This sequence encodes CASSPPWDPTEVFF.

In this sample, this clonotype turned up a few times. The rearrangement joins TRBV3-1 to TRBJ2-1, with D possibly matching TRBD1 (5 bases). With 0 bases removed from V and 7 bases from J, the gap between germline ends came to 10 bases. Germline assignment: CDR1 LGHDT and CDR2 YNNKEL (reference sequence). There are 14 residues in the CDR3. In DNA, the CDR3 is TGTGCCAGCAGCCAAGAGCTCTCAGGGAATGAGCAGTTCTTC. This gives the protein CASSQELSGNEQFF.

This clonotype was counted at least ten times. The chain employs TRBV19 and TRBJ2-2; 7 positions agree with TRBD2. Looked up from germline, CDR1 is LNHDA and CDR2 is SQIVND (reference sequence). The trim removed 3 bases at V and 3 bases at J, leaving 4 bases unmatched. CDR3 length equals 15 residues. CDR3 in amino acids: CASSIRGRDTGELFF. The CDR3 DNA reads TGTGCCAGTAGTATCCGAGGGAGGGACACCGGGGAGCTGTTTTTT.

This clonotype is a singleton in its sample. A much larger clone is a single base away; this may be a read error. The chain is built from TRBV20-1 and TRBJ1-1; D is unresolved. Trimming left V 4 bases short and J 0 bases short, with 12 bases between. The germline V gene encodes CDR1 DFQATT and CDR2 SNEGSKA (reference sequence). The CDR3 spans 14 residues. The DNA of the CDR3 is TGCAGTGCTAACCGGGTCCACATGAACACTGAAGCTTTCTTT. Amino acids: CSANRVHMNTEAFF.

This clonotype has more than one count but fewer than ten. The V and J genes are TRBV28 and TRBJ1-2; 7 bases match TRBD1. Germline CDR1 is MDHEN and CDR2 is SYDVKM. The CDR3 length is 14 residues. Unmatched junction bases numbered 5, after V lost 5 bases and J lost 2 bases. The CDR3 nucleotides are TGTGCCAGCAGTGCTAACAGGGGAAACTATGGCTACACCTTC. Translating gives CASSANRGNYGYTF.

A single count supports this clonotype. The chain links TRBV19 to TRBJ2-1, with D possibly TRBD2 on 5 matching bases. Germline V CDR1 and CDR2: LNHDA, SQIVND (reference sequence). Deletions cut 7 bases from V and 12 bases from J, with 13 bases between. The length of the CDR3 is 11 residues. DNA of the CDR3: TGTGCCAGTATAAGCGGCGACTGGCAGTTCTTC. Protein sequence: CASISGDWQFF. Looking up the rest from reference TRBV19 and TRBJ2-1 gives the full variable domain: DGGITQSPKYLFRKEGQNVTLSCEQNLNHDAMYWYRQDPGQGLRLIYYSQIVNDFQKGDIAEGYSVSREKKESFPLTVTSAQKNPTAFYLCASISGDWQFFGPGTRLTVL.

This clonotype was counted many times. The V and J genes are TRBV20-1 and TRBJ1-5; D unresolved. Trimming stripped 0 bases from V and 3 bases from J, with 21 bases between. The CDR3 runs to 18 residues. Germline CDR1 and CDR2: DFQATT and SNEGSKA (reference sequence). The CDR3 loop is CSARDSRKAGISNQPQHF. The CDR3 nucleotides are TGCAGTGCTAGAGATTCTAGAAAAGCTGGCATTTCCAATCAGCCCCAGCATTTT.

In its sample, this clonotype was seen many times. The genes are TRBV5-4 and TRBJ2-2; D gene uncertain. The CDR3 loop spans 15 amino acids. V shed 0 bases and J shed 7 bases, with 13 bases lying between them. The germline V gene has CDR1 SGHNT and CDR2 YYREEE (reference sequence). The CDR3 sequence is CASSLGSGPRGELFF. Written as DNA, the CDR3 is TGTGCCAGCAGCTTGGGGTCAGGACCCCGCGGGGAGCTGTTTTTT.

This clonotype was counted at least ten times. V is TRBV4-3 and J is TRBJ2-4; D gene uncertain. V was clipped by 4 bases and J by 1 base, with 17 bases between them. CDR1 LGHNA and CDR2 YSLEER come from the germline V gene. The CDR3 runs to 17 residues. CDR3: CASSLHWVPSAKNIQYF. The CDR3 nucleotides read TGCGCCAGCAGCCTCCACTGGGTTCCCAGCGCCAAAAACATTCAGTACTTC.